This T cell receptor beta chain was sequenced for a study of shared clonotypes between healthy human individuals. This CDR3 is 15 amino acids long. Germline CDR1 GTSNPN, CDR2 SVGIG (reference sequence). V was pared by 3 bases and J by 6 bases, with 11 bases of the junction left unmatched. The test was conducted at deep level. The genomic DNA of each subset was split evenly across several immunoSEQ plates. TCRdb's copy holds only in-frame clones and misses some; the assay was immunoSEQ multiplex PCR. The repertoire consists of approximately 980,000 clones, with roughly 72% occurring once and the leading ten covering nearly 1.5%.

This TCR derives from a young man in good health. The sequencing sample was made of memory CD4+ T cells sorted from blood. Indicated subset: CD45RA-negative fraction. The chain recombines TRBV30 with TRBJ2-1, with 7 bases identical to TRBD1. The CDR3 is CAWSKTGTLGNEQFF. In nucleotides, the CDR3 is TGTGCCTGGAGCAAGACAGGGACGTTGGGCAATGAGCAGTTCTTC.